This entry concerns a single TCR beta chain. Its antigen is currently not known. No much larger clone exists at a distance of one base, and base qualities are not known. Each collaborating institution followed its own protocols to collect whole blood in K2EDTA tubes. For TCRbeta analysis, collaborators shipped samples in one of three forms: frozen whole blood, isolated PBMCs, or DNA extracted from either of those sample types. TCRbeta CDR3 regions were amplified from genomic DNA by means of the immunoSEQ Assay, a bias-controlled multiplex PCR. From the authors' description of their analysis: Within the assay, amplification of reference gene primers was used to estimate how many nucleated cells each sample contained. Sequence reads were collapsed and filtered to measure the absolute abundance of every unique TCRbeta CDR3 rearrangement. Productive Simpson clonality was computed per sample as the square root of Simpson's diversity index over productive rearrangements. TCRdb provides this immuneACCESS table in a form limited to in-frame rearrangements. Some clones are lacking; in checked studies, under half of them reflect an unresolved V gene, and why the rest are absent is not known. From that table come the V and J calls and clone size; the DNA was used to work out D and trimming. A total of under 250,000 clones appear in this sample, over 60% of them only once. 4.5% to 7% of the sample belongs to the ten largest clones.

The data stem from a study of blood T cell repertoires in COVID-19 (dated by TCRdb to about 2020). Regarding the complete study: Collaborator samples came from the United States, Italy and Spain and covered acute and convalescent phases of COVID-19. The material from the prospective study consisted of cDNA or gDNA derived from T cells, B-cell-depleted T cells, or PBMCs. Subjects who had been exposed to COVID-19, were actively infected with it, or had recovered from it provided the deeply sampled blood TCRbeta repertoires that made up the dataset. The repertoires were released in a freely available public database meant as a resource for research on the immune response to SARS-CoV-2. Samples were obtained from the ongoing ImmuneRACE study (first 160 participants) and from 1,254 subjects provided by 6 global collaborators. A de-identified subject ID, COVID-19 status, age in years and sex were almost always included in the sample metadata. Where available, HLA class I and class II types were obtained from metadata supplied by the sample provider rather than from assay-based typing.

What the work shows at the level of the full study, not this receptor alone: The amount of clinical and demographic metadata varied by source and participant and was provided uncurated.

At the junction V is shortened by 5 bases and J by 3 bases, with 9 bases in between. From its cysteine to its phenylalanine, the CDR3 spans 13 amino acids. CDR3 DNA is the only sequence kept; it has 39 bases, read in frame from the first base. Per the germline V gene, SGHRS is the CDR1 and YFSETQ is the CDR2. The clonotype originates from an older woman with acute or convalescent COVID-19. Sequencing was carried out using peripheral blood. The chain couples TRBV5-1 to TRBJ1-5; matching of 6 bases hints at TRBD1 as the D gene. In nucleotides, the sequence is TGCGCCAGCAGTGGGACACCCAATCAGCCCCAGCATTTT. It translates to CASSGTPNQPQHF.